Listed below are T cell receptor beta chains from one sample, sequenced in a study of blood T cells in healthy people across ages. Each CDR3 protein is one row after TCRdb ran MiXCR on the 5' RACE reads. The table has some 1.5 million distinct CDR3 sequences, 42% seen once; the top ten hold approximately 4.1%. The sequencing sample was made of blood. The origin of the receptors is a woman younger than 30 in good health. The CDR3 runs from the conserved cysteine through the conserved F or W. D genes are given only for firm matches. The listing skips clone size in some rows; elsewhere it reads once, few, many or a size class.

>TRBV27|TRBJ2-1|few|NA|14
TGTGCCAGCAGTTTAATGGCAGGGAATAATGAGCAGTTCTTC
CASSLMAGNNEQFF
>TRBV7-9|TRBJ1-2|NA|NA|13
TGTGCCACCTCCACGGGGAGAGGGGATGGCTACACCTTC
CATSTGRGDGYTF
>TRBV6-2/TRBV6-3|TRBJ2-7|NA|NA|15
TGTGCCAGCAGTTACTCTCGTCAAATGGCCTACGAGCAGTACTTC
CASSYSRQMAYEQYF
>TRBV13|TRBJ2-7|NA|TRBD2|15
TGTGCCAGCAGCTTAGTCAGCCTAGCGGGAGACGAGCAGTACTTC
CASSLVSLAGDEQYF
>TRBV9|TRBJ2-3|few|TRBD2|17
TGTGCCAGCACCGGGGGGGAGTTGATCTCTAGCACAGATACGCAGTATTTT
CASTGGELISSTDTQYF
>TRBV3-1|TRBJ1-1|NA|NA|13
TGTGCCAGCAGCCCTACCACTTTTGGTGAAGCTTTCTTT
CASSPTTFGEAFF
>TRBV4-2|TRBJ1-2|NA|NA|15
TGTGCCAGCAGCCAAGATCCCGGACAACATCCAGGCTACACCTTC
CASSQDPGQHPGYTF
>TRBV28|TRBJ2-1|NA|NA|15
TGTGCCAGCGGGTCAACGGGGGAATCCTACAATGAGCAGTTCTTC
CASGSTGESYNEQFF
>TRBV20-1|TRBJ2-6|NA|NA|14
TGCAGTGCTGGAGGGGCCACTGGGGCCAACGTCCTGACTTTC
CSAGGATGANVLTF
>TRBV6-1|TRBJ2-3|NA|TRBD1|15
TGTGCCAGCAGTGAACCGGGACAGCCTGCAGATACGCAGTATTTT
CASSEPGQPADTQYF
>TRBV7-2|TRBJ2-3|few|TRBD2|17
TGTGCCAGCAGCTTAATTCGGATGCGGGGGGGCTCAGATACGCAGTATTTT
CASSLIRMRGGSDTQYF
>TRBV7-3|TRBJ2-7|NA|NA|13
TGTGCCAAACTTTCAGTGAGCTCCTACGAGCAGTACTTC
CAKLSVSSYEQYF
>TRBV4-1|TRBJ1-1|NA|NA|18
TGCGCCAGCAGCCAAGATCCGAGGGCAGGGCCACTGAACACTGAAGCTTTCTTT
CASSQDPRAGPLNTEAFF
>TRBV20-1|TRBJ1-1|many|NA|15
TGCAGTGCTAGGACCCCAGGGCGAGGAGTTACTGAAGCTTTCTTT
CSARTPGRGVTEAFF
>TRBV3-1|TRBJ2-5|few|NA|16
TGTGCCAGCGCGGCTTGGGCTAGCGCACGAGGGGGGACCCAGTACTTC
CASAAWASARGGTQYF
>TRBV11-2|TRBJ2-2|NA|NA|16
TGTGCCAGCAGCTTCCCAGGAAGGTCATACACCGGGGAGCTGTTTTTT
CASSFPGRSYTGELFF
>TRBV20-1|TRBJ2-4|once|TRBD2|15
TGCAGTGCTAGTGGGATGGGCGGGAGAGGAAACATTCAGTACTTC
CSASGMGGRGNIQYF
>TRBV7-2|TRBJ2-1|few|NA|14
TGTGCCAGCGAGAGGGGTGGCGGGTACAATGAGCAGTTCTTC
CASERGGGYNEQFF
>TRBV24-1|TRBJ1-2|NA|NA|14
TGTGCCACCAGTGATTTTCAGAGTAACTATGGCTACACCTTC
CATSDFQSNYGYTF
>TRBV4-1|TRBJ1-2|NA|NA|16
TGCGCCAGCAGCCAACGCCATGGGAACAGGTCCTATGGCTACACCTTC
CASSQRHGNRSYGYTF
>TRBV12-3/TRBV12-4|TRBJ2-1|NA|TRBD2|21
TGTGCCAGCACCCTTCGACGGGCTCAAGCGGGGGGCCGAATTAACTACAGTGAGCAGTTCTTC
CASTLRRAQAGGRINYSEQFF
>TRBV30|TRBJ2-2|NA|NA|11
TGTGCCTGGAGCCACACCGGGGAGCTGTTTTTT
CAWSHTGELFF
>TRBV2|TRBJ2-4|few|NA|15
TGTGCCAGCAGTGTCAGTGTGTCGGCCAAAAACATTCAGTACTTC
CASSVSVSAKNIQYF
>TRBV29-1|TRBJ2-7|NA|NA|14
TGCAGCGTTGAGCGAGCGGAGGACTACAATGAGCAGTACTTC
CSVERAEDYNEQYF
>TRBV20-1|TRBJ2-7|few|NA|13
TGCAGTGCACTCGAGGGGCTAAACTACGAGCAGTACTTC
CSALEGLNYEQYF
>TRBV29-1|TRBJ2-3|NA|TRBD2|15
TGCAGCGCCCTCCAAGGACTAGCAGAGACAGATACGCAGTATTTT
CSALQGLAETDTQYF
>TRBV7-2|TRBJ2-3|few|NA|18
TGTGCCAGCAGCTTAGGGCTAGCTCTCCGCCTACCGTCTGATACGCAGTATTTT
CASSLGLALRLPSDTQYF
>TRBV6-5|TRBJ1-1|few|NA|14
TGTGCCAGCAGTTATCACCAACTCAACACTGAAGCTTTCTTT
CASSYHQLNTEAFF
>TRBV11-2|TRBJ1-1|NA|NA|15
TGTGCCAGCAGCTCCCGGGCAGGCCCGGACACTGAAGCTTTCTTT
CASSSRAGPDTEAFF
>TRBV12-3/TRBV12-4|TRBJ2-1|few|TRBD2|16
TGTGCCAGCAGTTCCTTTACCGGGACTAGCGGGAATGAGCAGTTCTTC
CASSSFTGTSGNEQFF
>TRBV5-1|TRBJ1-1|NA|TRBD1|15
TGCGCCAGCAGCTTGGCCCTCGGACAGGGACTGGAAGCTTTCTTT
CASSLALGQGLEAFF
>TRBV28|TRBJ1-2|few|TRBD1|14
TGTGCCAGCAGTCCACGGACAGGCTACTATGGCTACACCTTC
CASSPRTGYYGYTF
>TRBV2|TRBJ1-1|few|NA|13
TGTGCCAGCAGCACCGGGGAGGGCACTGAAGCTTTCTTT
CASSTGEGTEAFF
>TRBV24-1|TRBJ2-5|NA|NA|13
TGTGCCACCAGTGATTTCATCCAAGAGACCCAGTACTTC
CATSDFIQETQYF
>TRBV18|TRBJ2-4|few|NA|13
TGTGCCAGCGTGGACAGAGCCAGGAACATTCAGTACTTC
CASVDRARNIQYF
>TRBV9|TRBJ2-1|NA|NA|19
TGTGCCAGCAGCGTAGGGTCGGAAGTCACCGGGGGCGATCACAATGAGCAGTTCTTC
CASSVGSEVTGGDHNEQFF
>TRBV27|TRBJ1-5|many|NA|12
TGTGCCAGCAGTTCCCTCAATCAGCCCCAGCATTTT
CASSSLNQPQHF
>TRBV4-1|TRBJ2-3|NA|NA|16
TGCGCCAGCAGCCAAGACGCTACGGCAACTAGGGATACGCAGTATTTT
CASSQDATATRDTQYF
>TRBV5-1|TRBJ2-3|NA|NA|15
TGCGCCAGCAGCCCCGAACGGGTTGGGGTGGATACGCAGTATTTT
CASSPERVGVDTQYF
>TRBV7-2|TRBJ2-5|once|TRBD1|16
TGTGCCAGCAGCTTAAAGCCGGGACAGGTCTTTAATGAGCAGTACTTC
CASSLKPGQVFNEQYF
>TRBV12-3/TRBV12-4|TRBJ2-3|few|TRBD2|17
TGTGCCAGCAGTTTAAAGGTTGCGCTAGCGGGCACAGATACGCAGTATTTT
CASSLKVALAGTDTQYF
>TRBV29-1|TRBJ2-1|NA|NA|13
TGCAGCGTTTGTCCCTTACTAGGAAATGAGCAGTTCTTC
CSVCPLLGNEQFF
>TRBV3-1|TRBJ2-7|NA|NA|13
TGTGCCAGCAGCCAAGATCTGGAGGGGGAGCAGTACTTC
CASSQDLEGEQYF